A single sample is the source of the 14 T cell receptor beta chains below, sequenced in a study of CXCR3-negative and CXCR3-positive naive CD8 T cells (dated by TCRdb to between 2018 and 2021). The sequencer listed for this sample is NextSeq 550. The Human TCR Profiling Kit (MiLaboratory) was used to make UMI-labeled 5' RACE TRB cDNA libraries. Each CDR3 protein sequence appears as one entry after TCRdb reprocessed the reads, and no DNA is included. The table of this sample itemizes 8,000 to 9,500 distinct CDR3 sequences. The ten largest account for roughly 1.9% of the sample. The sample comprised naive CXCR3- CD8+ T cells from blood. The sample's cell subset or site label, decoded: CD45RO-CCR7+CD27+CD95- naive CD8+ T cells lacking CXCR3 (TNR3-). Receptors were obtained from a human donor in good health. Some clones in this sample may be carry-over from other donors' samples.

Its frequency marks this clonotype as medium-sized (0.01 to 0.1%). This rearrangement joins TRBV21-1 to TRBJ2-3; as DNA is missing, the TRBD2 call by TCRdb cannot be tested. TRBV21-1 corresponds to a pseudogene. The CDR3 covers 15 residues. The CDR3 loop reads CASSNCGSCTDTQYF.

This clonotype is deemed medium-sized (0.01 to 0.1%) by its frequency. The V gene is TRBV7-8, the J gene TRBJ2-1; TCRdb lists TRBD2, though no DNA is available to test this call. Per the germline V gene, CDR1 is SGHVS and CDR2 is FQNEAQ. The CDR3 runs 21 residues. The CDR3 spells CASRRGSGSMSLRSSYNEQFF.

The chain joins TRBV9 to TRBJ2-1. Germline V lookup: CDR1 SGDLS, CDR2 YYNGEE. The CDR3 is 16 amino acids. The CDR3 region is CASSVGSGSPYNEQFF.

This clonotype is called medium-sized based on its frequency. The CDR3 is CASSFFESSYNEQFF. The genes are TRBV5-1 and TRBJ2-1. Germline assignment: CDR1 SGHRS and CDR2 YFSETQ. The CDR3 length is 15 residues.

V gene TRBV2 combines with J gene TRBJ2-7; the TCRdb call, TRBD2, lacks DNA for checking. CDR1 is SNHLY and CDR2 is FYNNEI in the germline V gene. This CDR3 comprises 15 residues. The CDR3 loop is CASNVWDSSSYEQYF.

By frequency, this clonotype registers medium-sized. The gene calls are TRBV12-3 or TRBV12-4 and TRBJ2-7; TCRdb picks TRBD2, but there is no DNA to check that call. The CDR3 has 15 residues. CDR3 sequence reads: CASSFTLAGGGEQYF.

The CDR3 region is CSVFSSELHEQYF. J is TRBJ2-7 and V is TRBV29-1; the D call from TCRdb, TRBD2, cannot be confirmed without DNA. The CDR3 runs 13 residues. Germline V gene sequence: CDR1 SQVTM, CDR2 ANQGSEA.

This clonotype is classed as medium-sized by frequency. This CDR3 reads CASERFGDGYQPQHF. The chain links TRBV2 to TRBJ1-5. Germline V gives CDR1 SNHLY, CDR2 FYNNEI. The CDR3 covers 15 residues.

The V and J genes are TRBV5-4 and TRBJ1-1. The germline V gene encodes CDR1 SGHNT and CDR2 YYREEE (reference sequence). This CDR3 comprises 12 residues. CDR3 loop: CASRNSNTEAFF.

This sequence joins TRBV6-5 and TRBJ1-1. This CDR3 region has 12 residues. Germline CDR1 MNHEY, CDR2 SVGAGI. The CDR3 sequence: CASSQLNTEAFF.

The gene calls are TRBV13 and TRBJ2-5; TCRdb selects TRBD2, and the lack of DNA leaves this call unchecked. The CDR3 is 15 residues long. CDR1 and CDR2 (germline): PRHDT, FYEKMQ (reference sequence). The CDR3 protein is CASSERLAGVETQYF.

By frequency, this clonotype registers medium-sized. This chain connects TRBV7-9 to TRBJ2-1; the TCRdb D gene call, TRBD2, has no DNA to confirm it. CDR3 size: 13 residues. CDR1 and CDR2 (germline): SEHNR, FQNEAQ (reference sequence). The CDR3 is CASSWGLDNEQFF.

This clonotype shows up as medium-sized (0.01 to 0.1%) by frequency. V usage is TRBV12-3 or TRBV12-4 and J usage is TRBJ1-2; TCRdb's D gene call, TRBD1, goes unchecked for lack of DNA. The CDR3 runs 13 residues. This CDR3 reads CASRQDTGKGYTF.

This clonotype is labeled medium-sized based on frequency. The chain links TRBV5-5 to TRBJ2-1; lacking DNA, the TRBD1 call made by TCRdb goes unchecked. The germline CDR1 and CDR2 sequences are SGHKS and YYEKEE (reference sequence). The CDR3 contains 16 residues. The CDR3 here is CASSLGTGYSYNEQFF.